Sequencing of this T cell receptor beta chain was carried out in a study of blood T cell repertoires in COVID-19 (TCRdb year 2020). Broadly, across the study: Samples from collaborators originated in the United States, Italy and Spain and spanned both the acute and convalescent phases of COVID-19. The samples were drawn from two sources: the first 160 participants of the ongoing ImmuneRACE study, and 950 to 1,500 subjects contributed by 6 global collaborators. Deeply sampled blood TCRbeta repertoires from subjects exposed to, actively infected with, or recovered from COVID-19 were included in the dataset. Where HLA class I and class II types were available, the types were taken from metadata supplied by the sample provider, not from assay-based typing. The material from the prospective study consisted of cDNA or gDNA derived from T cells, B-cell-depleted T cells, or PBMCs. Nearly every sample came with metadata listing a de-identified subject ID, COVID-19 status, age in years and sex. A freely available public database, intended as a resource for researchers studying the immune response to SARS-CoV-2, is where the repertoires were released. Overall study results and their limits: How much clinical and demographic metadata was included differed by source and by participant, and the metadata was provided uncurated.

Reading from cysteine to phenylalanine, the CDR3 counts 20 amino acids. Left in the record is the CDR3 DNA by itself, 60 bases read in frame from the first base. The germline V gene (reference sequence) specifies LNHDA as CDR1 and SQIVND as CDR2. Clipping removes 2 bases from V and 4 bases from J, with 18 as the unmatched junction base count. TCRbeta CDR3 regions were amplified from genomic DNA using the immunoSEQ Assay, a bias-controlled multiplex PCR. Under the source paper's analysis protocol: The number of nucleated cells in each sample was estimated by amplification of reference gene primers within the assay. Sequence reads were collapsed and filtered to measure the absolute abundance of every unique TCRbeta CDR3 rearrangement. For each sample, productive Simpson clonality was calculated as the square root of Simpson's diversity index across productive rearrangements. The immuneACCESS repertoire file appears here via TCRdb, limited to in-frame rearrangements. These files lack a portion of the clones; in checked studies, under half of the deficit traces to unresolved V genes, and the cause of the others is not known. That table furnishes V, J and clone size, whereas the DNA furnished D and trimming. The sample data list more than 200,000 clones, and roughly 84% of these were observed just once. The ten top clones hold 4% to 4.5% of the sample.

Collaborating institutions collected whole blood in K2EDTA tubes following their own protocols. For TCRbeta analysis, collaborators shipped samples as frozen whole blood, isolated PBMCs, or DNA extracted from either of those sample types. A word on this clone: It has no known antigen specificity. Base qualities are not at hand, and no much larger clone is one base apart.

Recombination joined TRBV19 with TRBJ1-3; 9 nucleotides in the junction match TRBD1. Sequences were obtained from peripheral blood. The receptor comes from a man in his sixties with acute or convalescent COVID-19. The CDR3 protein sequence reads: CASSIFRDRAVLLLGNTIYF. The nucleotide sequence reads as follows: TGTGCCAGTAGTATATTTCGGGACAGGGCGGTTTTATTACTCGGAAACACCATATATTTT. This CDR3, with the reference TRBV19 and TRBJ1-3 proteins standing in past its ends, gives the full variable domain DGGITQSPKYLFRKEGQNVTLSCEQNLNHDAMYWYRQDPGQGLRLIYYSQIVNDFQKGDIAEGYSVSREKKESFPLTVTSAQKNPTAFYLCASSIFRDRAVLLLGNTIYFGEGSWLTVV.